Each of the 15 T cell receptor beta chains below was sequenced from the same sample in a study of cytomegalovirus exposure and HLA in healthy donors (TCRdb year 2017). Library generation was performed with the immunoSEQ multiplex PCR assay. TCRdb limited this immuneACCESS table to in-frame rearrangements with V and J called. A share of clones is missing; checked studies link under half to unresolved V genes, and the rest is unexplained. This sample comprises over 150,000 clones, approximately 80% of them detected only once. The biggest ten clones account for roughly 12% of the sample. Sample: PBMCs. The receptor source for this set is a woman aged 25-40 years in good health and CMV-seropositive.

The chain carries TRBV5-1 and TRBJ1-3; D uncertain. The CDR3 is 16 residues long. CDR1 SGHRS and CDR2 YFSETQ come from the germline V gene. V was pared by 3 bases and J by 0 bases, with 13 bases between. CDR3 in DNA: TGCGCCAGCAGCTCGCAATATCGGGGCTCTGGAAACACCATATATTTT. Its protein is CASSSQYRGSGNTIYF. Drawing the rest from reference TRBV5-1 and TRBJ1-3, the complete variable domain is KAGVTQTPRYLIKTRGQQVTLSCSPISGHRSVSWYQQTPGQGLQFLFEYFSETQRNKGNFPGRFSGRQFSNSRSEMNVSTLELGDSALYLCASSSQYRGSGNTIYFGEGSWLTVV.

The chain recombines TRBV29-1 with TRBJ2-3; D remains ambiguous. Trimming took 2 bases from V and 8 from J, leaving 14 bases between them. This CDR3 contains 13 residues. Germline values: CDR1 SQVTM, CDR2 ANQGSEA. In nucleotides, the CDR3 is TGCAGCGTTGAAAATTCCGTGGCGGTTACGCAGTATTTT. This gives the protein CSVENSVAVTQYF.

The rearrangement joins TRBV5-1 to TRBJ2-4, with D possibly matching TRBD1 (6 bases). The CDR3 covers 14 residues. Germline V gene data show CDR1 as SGHRS and CDR2 as YFSETQ. Trimming removed 4 bases at V and 7 bases at J, with 15 bases between. The DNA of the CDR3 is TGCGCCAGCAGCGTACAGGGCTTGGAGAACATTCAGTACTTC. Its translation: CASSVQGLENIQYF.

V gene TRBV6-1 combines with J gene TRBJ2-7, with 7 bases identical to TRBD1. The CDR3 covers 16 residues. The V gene end was trimmed by 3 bases and the J gene end by 7 bases; junction bases not matched to a gene: 15. Germline lookup yields CDR1 MNHNS and CDR2 SASEGT. The CDR3 region has the DNA TGTGCCAGCAGTGAGAGGCCCGGGACAGCCACAGGGGAGCAGTACTTC. Protein product: CASSERPGTATGEQYF.

This chain joins TRBV6-1 and TRBJ2-7, with 8 bases aligning to TRBD2. The germline V gene encodes CDR1 MNHNS and CDR2 SASEGT. CDR3 size: 11 residues. The CDR3: CSTSGAYEQYF. The CDR3 DNA follows: TGTAGTACTAGCGGAGCATACGAGCAGTACTTC.

The rearrangement uses TRBV27 and TRBJ1-2; perhaps TRBD1 as D (6 bases). Germline V gene lookup returns CDR1 MNHEY and CDR2 SMNVEV (reference sequence). The CDR3 is 13 residues long. V lost 6 bases, J lost 6 bases, and 14 bases lay in between. DNA for the CDR3: TGTGCCAGCAGGCGTAACAGGGACGATGGCTACACCTTC. Its protein is CASRRNRDDGYTF.

This clone occurred a few times. The rearrangement links TRBV28 to TRBJ2-1; 7 nucleotides match TRBD1. Germline CDR1 is MDHEN and CDR2 is SYDVKM. Trimming at V came to 6 bases and at J to 6 bases, leaving 11 bases not matched to a gene. This CDR3 contains 15 residues. The CDR3 spells CASRARDRASNEQFF. CDR3 DNA: TGTGCCAGCAGGGCTAGAGACAGGGCAAGCAATGAGCAGTTCTTC.

The rearrangement links TRBV5-1 to TRBJ2-1; TRBD1 matches at 7 bases. Looked up from germline, CDR1 is SGHRS and CDR2 is YFSETQ. The CDR3 loop spans 15 amino acids. V dropped 4 bases and J dropped 7; count of bases not matched to a gene: 11. The CDR3 sequence is CASSPRTGSANEQFF. Here the CDR3 DNA reads TGCGCCAGCAGCCCGAGGACAGGTTCGGCAAATGAGCAGTTCTTC.

The chain recombines TRBV6-1 with TRBJ2-1, with TRBD1 matching over 7 bases. The CDR3 consists of 14 residues. Germline CDR1 and CDR2: MNHNS and SASEGT. V lost 2 bases, J lost 9 bases, and 7 bases stayed unmatched. CDR3: CASSEIGTVIEQFF. For the CDR3, the DNA is TGTGCCAGCAGTGAAATCGGGACAGTCATTGAGCAGTTCTTC.

This chain uses TRBV2 with TRBJ2-7; 11 bases match TRBD2. V dropped 6 bases and J dropped 1; count of bases not matched to a gene: 5. The CDR3 contains 15 residues. Germline values: CDR1 SNHLY, CDR2 FYNNEI. CDR3 loop: CASSFLAGGSYEQYF. The CDR3 DNA reads as TGTGCCAGCAGCTTCCTAGCGGGAGGTTCCTACGAGCAGTACTTC.

The chain joins TRBV11-3 to TRBJ2-7; D is perhaps TRBD2 (5 bases). Looked up from germline, CDR1 is SGHNT and CDR2 is YENEEA. Trimming shortened V by 3 bases and J by 0 bases, and 6 bases separated the two germline ends. This CDR3 comprises 13 residues. CDR3 amino acids: CASSFEGSYEQYF. The CDR3 DNA follows: TGTGCCAGCAGCTTTGAGGGCTCCTACGAGCAGTACTTC.

The V call is TRBV19, the J call TRBJ2-2, with D possibly TRBD2 on 6 matching bases. The CDR3 length is 15 residues. CDR1 and CDR2 from the germline V gene are LNHDA and SQIVND (reference sequence). V lost 4 bases, J lost 7 bases, and 16 bases lay in between. The CDR3 region is CASSTSTGVHGELFF. DNA for the CDR3: TGTGCCAGTAGTACTAGTACGGGAGTGCACGGGGAGCTGTTTTTT. The entire variable domain, with the rest obtained from reference TRBV19 and TRBJ2-2, is as follows: DGGITQSPKYLFRKEGQNVTLSCEQNLNHDAMYWYRQDPGQGLRLIYYSQIVNDFQKGDIAEGYSVSREKKESFPLTVTSAQKNPTAFYLCASSTSTGVHGELFFGEGSRLTVL.

This chain joins TRBV28 and TRBJ1-5; D is uncertain. The V end lost 4 bases, the J end lost 5 bases, and 18 bases lay between the germline ends. This CDR3 comprises 16 residues. In germline, CDR1 is MDHEN, CDR2 SYDVKM. CDR3 bases: TGTGCCAGCAGTTCCCCCTCGGGGTCATCGCATCAGCCCCAGCATTTT. This sequence encodes CASSSPSGSSHQPQHF.

The rearrangement links TRBV27 to TRBJ2-3, with TRBD2 identical over 9 bases. The CDR3 covers 16 residues. The trim removed 4 bases at V and 4 bases at J, leaving 9 bases unmatched. Germline V lookup: CDR1 MNHEY, CDR2 SMNVEV (reference sequence). CDR3 in amino acids: CASSWRVAGVPDTQYF. CDR3 bases: TGTGCCAGCAGTTGGAGGGTAGCGGGAGTCCCAGATACGCAGTATTTT.

J is TRBJ2-7 and V is TRBV7-2; D may be TRBD1 (5 bases). This CDR3 has 11 residues. Germline assignment: CDR1 SGHTA and CDR2 FQGNSA. The V end was cut by 2 bases, the J end by 6 bases, with 5 bases between. The CDR3 here is CASSLQGEQYF. The CDR3, as DNA: TGTGCCAGCAGCTTACAGGGCGAGCAGTACTTC.